This T cell receptor beta chain is from a study of blood T cell repertoires in COVID-19. As for the study in general: Sites in the United States, Italy and Spain provided acute and convalescent COVID-19 samples. In each case, the material was cDNA or gDNA derived from T cells, B-cell-depleted T cells, or PBMCs.

The table lists this clone with a few counts. Germline CDR1 is GTSNPN and CDR2 is SVGIG (reference sequence). Trimming cost V 2 bases and J 2 bases; bases outside gene matches: 5. The CDR3 totals 15 residues. The protocol was immunoSEQ multiplex PCR, while the TCRdb copy is restricted to in-frame clones and leaves out a portion. In the table there are fewer than 250,000 clones, roughly 80% of which are singletons. In Seattle, patients joined the study during active infection and were tracked longitudinally. This sequence was found in a man in his sixties with COVID-19, enrolled during active disease. V usage is TRBV30 and J usage is TRBJ1-5; 8 bases map to TRBD1. Sequenced: peripheral blood. DNA of the CDR3: TGTGCCTGGAGTTCAGGGGGCATGGGCAATCAGCCCCAGCATTTT. It codes for CAWSSGGMGNQPQHF.